These T cell receptor beta chains were read from a single sample in a study of beta chain features in type 1 diabetes. Using immunoSEQ multiplex PCR, the repertoire was profiled, and TCRdb retains in-frame clones only, with some absent. The profile shows roughly 250,000 clones, about 70% of them singletons. Sequencing used naive CD4+ T cells from blood. The origin of the receptors is a man aged 25-40 years in good health. The CDR3 runs from the conserved cysteine through the conserved F or W. Fields, in order: V gene, D gene, J gene, clone size, CDR3 DNA, CDR3 protein. A D gene is named only where the DNA matches it firmly. Clone size is stated in some rows and not others, as once, few, many or a class when expanded.

TRBV29-1,TRBD1,TRBJ2-7,few,TGCAGCGTTGAAGATCGTCCTAGACAGGGGGCTCTCGGGGAGCAGTACTTC,CSVEDRPRQGALGEQYF
TRBV28,TRBD2,TRBJ2-1,NA,TGTGCCAGCACCGGGACTAGCGGGAGCGATACGCAGTTCTTC,CASTGTSGSDTQFF
TRBV2,NA,TRBJ2-3,NA,TGTGCCAGCAGTGAAAACCAGTTCGGTGGGCAGTATTTT,CASSENQFGGQYF
TRBV4-3,NA,TRBJ2-1,NA,TGCGCCAGCAGCCAAGATTACGGATCCTACAATGAGCAGTTCTTC,CASSQDYGSYNEQFF
TRBV28,NA,TRBJ2-1,NA,TGTGCCAGCAGTCAGAACAGGTTTGTGGAGTTCTTC,CASSQNRFVEFF
TRBV28,NA,TRBJ2-3,NA,TGTGCCAGCAGAGATACGGCGACAGATACGCAGTATTTT,CASRDTATDTQYF
TRBV30,NA,TRBJ1-3,NA,TGTGCCTGGAATCACGATCGAAGAAACACCATATATTTT,CAWNHDRRNTIYF
TRBV7-2,TRBD2,TRBJ2-5,NA,TGTGCCAGCAGCTCGACTAGCGGGCAAGAGACCCAGTACTTC,CASSSTSGQETQYF
TRBV9,NA,TRBJ2-3,NA,TGTGCCAGCAGCGTTCGGGTAGCTAAAGATACGCAGTATTTT,CASSVRVAKDTQYF
TRBV11-2,NA,TRBJ2-1,NA,TGTGCCAGCAGCCCGAGCCCTGACAATGAGCAGTTCTTC,CASSPSPDNEQFF
TRBV6-6,NA,TRBJ2-1,NA,TGTGCCAGCAGTTACTCGAGCGATGAGCAGTTCTTC,CASSYSSDEQFF
TRBV9,NA,TRBJ2-5,NA,TGTGCCAGCAGCGTAGCTCAGCGAGGTGAGACCCAGTACTTC,CASSVAQRGETQYF
TRBV5-4,NA,TRBJ1-2,NA,TGTGCCAGCAGCTTAGACAGGATTAACTATGGCTACACCTTC,CASSLDRINYGYTF
TRBV5-1,NA,TRBJ2-5,NA,TGCGCCAGCAGACAGGGTGAAGAGACCCAGTACTTC,CASRQGEETQYF
TRBV2,NA,TRBJ1-6,once,TGTGCCAGCAGTGAAGACAAGCGCTCACCCCTCCACTTT,CASSEDKRSPLHF
TRBV30,TRBD1,TRBJ1-6,NA,TGTGCCTGGAGTTTCTACGGACAGGCGACTAATTCACCCCTCCACTTT,CAWSFYGQATNSPLHF
TRBV5-1,NA,TRBJ1-4,NA,TGCGCCAGCAGCTTGGCGGGCGTCGGGGATGAAAAACTGTTTTTT,CASSLAGVGDEKLFF
TRBV9,NA,TRBJ2-3,NA,TGTGCCAGCAGCGTAGGGTGGACAGATACGCAGTATTTT,CASSVGWTDTQYF
TRBV29-1,NA,TRBJ1-1,NA,TGCAGCGTTGAGGGCCTGGGCCCGACGGAAGCTTTCTTT,CSVEGLGPTEAFF
TRBV14,TRBD1,TRBJ2-4,NA,TGTGCCAGCAGCCAAGTCGACAGGGGCAGAAACATTCAGTACTTC,CASSQVDRGRNIQYF
TRBV29-1,NA,TRBJ2-3,few,TGCAGCGCGTCCGATCCGGGCGATACGCAGTATTTT,CSASDPGDTQYF
TRBV30,NA,TRBJ1-2,few,TGTGCCTGGAGTGGGCTTAGCAGAAACTATGGCTACACCTTC,CAWSGLSRNYGYTF
TRBV30,NA,TRBJ1-2,once,TGTGCCTGGAGTTTAGGGACGCCTGGCTATGGCTACACCTTC,CAWSLGTPGYGYTF
TRBV14,TRBD2,TRBJ2-3,NA,TGTGCCAGCAGCCCCAGCGGGAGTAGCACAGATACGCAGTATTTT,CASSPSGSSTDTQYF
TRBV30,NA,TRBJ1-1,NA,TGTGCCTGGATGTGGGGGGACACTGAAGCTTTCTTT,CAWMWGDTEAFF
TRBV7-8,TRBD2,TRBJ2-3,NA,TGTGCCAGCAGCTTAAAGACTAGCGGACTTGACACAGATACGCAGTATTTT,CASSLKTSGLDTDTQYF
TRBV30,NA,TRBJ2-1,NA,TGTGCCTGGAGTGTACAGGGTCTTGAGCAGTTCTTC,CAWSVQGLEQFF
TRBV10-3,NA,TRBJ2-2,NA,TGTGCCATGCGGGACACATTGAACACCGGGGAGCTGTTTTTT,CAMRDTLNTGELFF